This T cell receptor beta chain was sequenced during a study of T cell responses to AZD1222 COVID-19 vaccine. The V gene lost 2 bases and the J gene lost 1 base, with 6 bases spanning the gap. This CDR3 contains 15 residues. The germline CDR1 and CDR2 sequences are MNHNS and SASEGT. The repertoire was sequenced with immunoSEQ multiplex PCR; TCRdb's copy has only in-frame clones and lacks some. The table shows approximately 180,000 clones, with over 80% occurring only once. The specimen was peripheral blood, collected 28 days after the second dose of the MenACWY control vaccine. The rearrangement links TRBV6-1 to TRBJ2-6; D is undetermined. This TCR was recovered from an adult who received the MenACWY meningococcal vaccine as a control. This chain's CDR3 is CASSELISGANVLTF. CDR3 DNA: TGTGCCAGCAGTGAACTGATTTCTGGGGCCAACGTCCTGACTTTC.